The 25 T cell receptor beta chains below were found in one sample sequenced in a study of tumor and adjacent non-tumor tissue in lung cancer. Three rounds of nested PCR, following a modified ARM-PCR protocol, produced the TCRbeta library. MiXCR, run by TCRdb on the multiplex PCR reads, gives a single entry per CDR3 protein. The table includes 60,000 to 85,000 distinct CDR3 sequences, 76% detected once. The template was RNA from unsorted bulk tissue. More than 3 cm separated this lung sample from the edge of the tumor. The sequencing input was distant non-tumor lung tissue. The receptor source for this set is a man in his 70s with non-small cell lung cancer.

Notes on this clonotype: An end of the junction does not agree with germline; a read error may underlie this. The chain carries TRBV12-3 or TRBV12-4 and TRBJ2-1; D is unresolved. The CDR3 length is 13 residues. The CDR3 DNA is TGTGCCAGCAGTTTAACTCCTGGGATTGAGCAGATCTTC. Translating it yields CASSLTPGIEQIF.

This clonotype appeared a single time. A read error may be the cause here, since a much bigger clone is one base away. V gene TRBV7-9 combines with J gene TRBJ1-5; D not certain. Trimming removed 5 bases at V and 3 bases at J, with 14 bases between. Germline assignment: CDR1 SEHNR and CDR2 FQNEAQ (reference sequence). The CDR3 covers 15 residues. Written as DNA, the CDR3 is TGTGCCAGCAGCACGAGCGACGGGTCCAATCAGCCCCAGCATTTT. It codes for CASSTSDGSNQPQHF. The whole variable domain, filled in from reference TRBV7-9 and TRBJ1-5, reads DTGVSQNPRHKITKRGQNVTFRCDPISEHNRLYWYRQTLGQGPEFLTYFQNEAQLEKSRLLSDRFSAERPKGSFSTLEIQRTEQGDSAMYLCASSTSDGSNQPQHFGDGTRLSIL.

In the case of this clonotype: One end of the junction fails to match germline, which may point to a read error. The chain joins TRBV4-2 to TRBJ1-6; no clear D. CDR3 length: 17 residues. Germline CDR1 is LGHNA and CDR2 is YNFKEQ. Here the CDR3 reads CASSQPAGGNSYSLLHF. CDR3 nucleotide sequence: TGTGCCAGCAGCCAACCAGCCGGAGGGAACTCCTACTCACTCCTCCACTTT.

Remarks on this clonotype: A read error is possible here, since a much larger clone lies one base away. The genes are TRBV6-7 and TRBJ2-7, with D perhaps TRBD1 (5 bases). TRBV6-7 carries the ORF label, with uncertain function. This CDR3 has 12 amino acids. The CDR3 nucleotides read TGTGCCAACAGTTACAGGCAATACGAGCAGTACTTC. Its translation is CANSYRQYEQYF.

This clonotype was counted only a few times. The chain combines TRBV6-1 with TRBJ2-6, with TRBD1 matching 9 bases. This CDR3 has 16 residues. V was pared by 8 bases and J by 3 bases, with 8 bases of the junction left unmatched. Germline CDR1 MNHNS, CDR2 SASEGT. The CDR3 DNA reads TGTGCCAGCCCGACAGGGGGTCTCTTTGGGGCCAACGTCCTGACTTTC. Amino acids: CASPTGGLFGANVLTF.

The V call is TRBV6-5, the J call TRBJ2-2; 7 bases map to TRBD2. There are 14 residues in the CDR3. Germline-derived CDR1 and CDR2 are MNHEY and SVGAGI. The V segment lost 11 bases and the J segment 6 bases; nucleotides outside the gene matches: 12. The CDR3: CAGIASGEAGELFF. The CDR3 region has the DNA TGTGCCGGCATAGCCAGCGGGGAGGCCGGGGAGCTGTTTTTT.

As concerns this clonotype: One end of the junction varies from germline; a read error may be responsible. The chain links TRBV5-6 to TRBJ2-7; D might be TRBD1 or TRBD2, each matching 5 bases. The CDR3 has 16 residues. The germline V gene encodes CDR1 SGHDT and CDR2 YYEEEE. CDR3 region: CASSSVVRDGTYGQYF. As DNA, the CDR3 is TGTGCCAGCAGTTCCGTTGTCCGGGACGGGACCTACGGGCAGTACTTC.

The chain uses TRBV29-1 and TRBJ2-7; unclear D gene. Germline CDR1 and CDR2: SQVTM and ANQGSEA. Trimming took 4 bases from V and 7 from J, leaving 17 bases between them. The CDR3 extends over 13 amino acids. In nucleotides, the CDR3 is TGCAGCGTTGGGTCAAGTGGGATACATGAGCAGTACTTC. It is translated as CSVGSSGIHEQYF.

This clonotype has more than one count but fewer than ten. The gene calls are TRBV12-3 or TRBV12-4 and TRBJ1-1; D is unresolved. This CDR3 spans 13 amino acids. Trimming removed 9 bases at V and 5 bases at J, with 16 bases between. The CDR3 DNA reads as TGTGCCAGTATTTTAGCGGGCCGAACTGAAGCTTTCTTT. Residues: CASILAGRTEAFF.

This clonotype came up many times. V usage is TRBV6-1 and J usage is TRBJ1-2, with D unclear. V was shortened by 5 bases and J by 2 bases, with 12 bases between the two germline ends. The germline V gene encodes CDR1 MNHNS and CDR2 SASEGT. CDR3 size: 14 residues. CDR3 bases: TGTGCCAGCAGTACGAGTTCAGCGAACTATGGCTACACCTTC. Encoded protein: CASSTSSANYGYTF.

Remarks on this clonotype: Sequence at one end of the junction differs from germline and may be a read error. This chain connects TRBV5-6 to TRBJ1-4, with unresolved D. This CDR3 has 12 residues. In germline, CDR1 is SGHDT, CDR2 YYEEEE. The CDR3 bases are TGTGCCAGCAGCTTGAGTTTTGAAATACTGTTTTTT. It codes for CASSLSFEILFF.

With regard to this clonotype: The germline gene is not matched at one end of the junction; a read error may be the cause. The rearrangement links TRBV6-2 or TRBV6-3 to TRBJ2-5; D is unresolved. Germline CDR1 is MNHEY and CDR2 is SVGEGT. The CDR3 has 16 amino acids. The CDR3 coding sequence is TGTGCAAGCAACAAACAGTGGTCAACTGACCAAGAGACCCAGTACTTC. As protein: CASNKQWSTDQETQYF.

Turning to this clonotype: Germline and junction disagree at one end, which may indicate a read error. The chain uses TRBV4-2 and TRBJ1-6, with 8 bases identical to TRBD1. Germline CDR1 and CDR2: LGHNA and YNFKEQ. CDR3 length: 15 residues. The DNA of the CDR3 is TGTGCCAGCAGGCAAGACAGGGGACGGTCTTCACCCCTCCATTTT. Protein: CASRQDRGRSSPLHF.

Comment on this clonotype: A junction end diverges from the germline sequence, so it may reflect a read error. V gene TRBV6-5 combines with J gene TRBJ2-1; D is uncertain. CDR3 length: 11 amino acids. CDR1 MNHEY and CDR2 SVGAGI come from the germline V gene. CDR3 DNA sequence: TGTACCAGCAATACCGTGATTGAGCAGTTCTTC. This gives the protein CTSNTVIEQFF.

Only a few counts were recorded for this clonotype. This may be a read error: a much more frequent sequence differs by one nucleotide. V and J are TRBV28 and TRBJ2-7; TRBD1 aligns across 8 bases. Unmatched junction bases numbered 3, after V lost 8 bases and J lost 3 bases. The CDR3 runs to 12 residues. Germline CDR1 is MDHEN and CDR2 is SYDVKM. The CDR3 sequence: CASRDRIYEQYF. The CDR3, as DNA: TGTGCCAGCCGGGACAGGATCTACGAGCAGTACTTC.

Concerning this clonotype: A much larger clone is a single base away; this may be a read error. This chain connects TRBV5-4 to TRBJ2-2; D possibly matches TRBD1 or TRBD2 (5 bases each). From germline, CDR1 is SGHNT and CDR2 YYREEE (reference sequence). The ends were cut back, 0 bases at V and 9 bases at J, with 12 bases in the middle. The CDR3 is 14 residues long. The CDR3 region is CASSLGGLTRELFF. CDR3 DNA: TGTGCCAGCAGCTTGGGGGGGTTAACCCGGGAGCTGTTTTTT.

In this sample, this clonotype turned up a few times. The rearrangement joins TRBV20-1 to TRBJ1-6; no clear D gene. Between the trimmed V and J ends, which lost 5 bases and 8 bases, there was a span of 16 bases. Germline assignment: CDR1 DFQATT and CDR2 SNEGSKA (reference sequence). The CDR3 consists of 14 residues. The CDR3 is CSASIGDSHSPLHF. CDR3 DNA: TGCAGTGCTTCTATCGGGGATTCGCATTCACCCCTCCACTTT.

V is TRBV6-4 and J is TRBJ2-3; 12 nucleotides align to TRBD2. J gave up 5 bases and V 3 bases, and 6 bases lay outside the gene matches. This CDR3 has 16 amino acids. Germline assignment: CDR1 MRHNA and CDR2 SNTAGT. The CDR3 DNA reads TGTGCCAGCAGTGAAGCGACTAGCGGGAGAAGAGATACGCAGTATTTT. It is translated as CASSEATSGRRDTQYF.

The gene calls are TRBV5-4 and TRBJ2-7, with 9 bases identical to TRBD1. This CDR3 region has 13 residues. Germline CDR1 SGHNT, CDR2 YYREEE (reference sequence). The CDR3 spells CNTSRDRDHEQYF. Here the CDR3 DNA reads TGTAACACTTCGCGGGACAGGGACCACGAGCAGTACTTC.

In the case of this clonotype: This may come from a read error, since a much larger clone is one base off. The J gene is TRBJ2-5, the V gene TRBV30, with a weak D call TRBD2 (6 bases). CDR3 length: 17 residues. Trimming took off 7 bases at V and 5 bases at J, with 29 bases between the two ends. In germline, CDR1 is GTSNPN, CDR2 SVGIG (reference sequence). In DNA form, the CDR3 reads TGTGCCTTACCACTTTCCCCGGGGGACTCAAGGGAGGAGACCCAGTACTTC. Protein sequence: CALPLSPGDSREETQYF. The variable domain in full, with the rest retrieved from reference TRBV30 and TRBJ2-5, is SQTIHQWPATLVQPVGSPLSLECTVEGTSNPNLYWYRQAAGRGLQLLFYSVGIGQISSEVPQNLSASRPQDRQFILSSKKLLLSDSGFYLCALPLSPGDSREETQYFGPGTRLLVL.

The genes are TRBV29-1 and TRBJ2-7; no reliable D call. Germline loops: CDR1 SQVTM, CDR2 ANQGSEA. V lost 6 bases to trimming and J lost 9 bases, with 24 bases between them. The CDR3 consists of 14 residues. The CDR3: CSVKGMAGGEMQYF. The CDR3 nucleotides are TGCAGCGTCAAGGGAATGGCCGGCGGTGAGATGCAGTACTTC.

The gene calls are TRBV5-6 and TRBJ2-4; D possibly corresponds to TRBD1 (6 bases). The V and J ends lost 3 bases and 3 bases respectively, with 16 bases between them. The CDR3 extends over 16 amino acids. Germline assignment: CDR1 SGHDT and CDR2 YYEEEE. CDR3 region: CASSSGGTPFKNIQYF. The CDR3 DNA reads as TGTGCCAGCAGCTCCGGTGGGACACCTTTCAAAAACATTCAGTACTTC.

As regards this clonotype: This clone may be a read error of a much larger clone one base away. J is TRBJ2-5 and V is TRBV29-1, with 7 bases aligning to TRBD1. The germline CDR1 and CDR2 sequences are SQVTM and ANQGSEA. The CDR3 loop spans 12 amino acids. The CDR3 DNA reads TGCAGCGTAAACAGGGGATCGGAGATCCAGTACTTC. Its translation is CSVNRGSEIQYF.

The chain is built from TRBV29-1 and TRBJ1-2; D remains unclear. Germline V gene sequence: CDR1 SQVTM, CDR2 ANQGSEA. The CDR3 is 16 amino acids. V gave up 8 bases and J gave up 6 bases, with 28 bases separating them. The CDR3 loop is CSIVRYQSSGDDGYTF. CDR3 in DNA: TGCAGCATTGTCCGCTATCAATCCTCGGGAGATGATGGCTACACCTTC.

The table lists this clonotype with a count of one. Sequence at one end of the junction differs from germline and may be a read error. The chain has TRBV6-2 or TRBV6-3 and TRBJ2-1, with D perhaps matching TRBD1 or TRBD2 (5 bases each). The V gene's germline CDR1 is MNHEY and CDR2 SVGEGT. The CDR3 length is 13 residues. As DNA, the CDR3 is TGTGCCAACGCTCGGGGCTCCTATAATGAGCAGTTCTTC. This sequence encodes CANARGSYNEQFF.